Each of the 16 T cell receptor beta chains below was sequenced from the same sample in a study of CD8+ T cells in alopecia areata. cDNA reverse transcribed from extracted RNA served as the sequencing template. Only in-frame clones appear in the TCRdb table, and some are missing; sequencing was by immunoSEQ multiplex PCR. This sample has some 150,000 clones; 80% to 90% occur once, and the top ten carry just under 25%. Documented treatment: oral pan-JAK inhibitor, 5-10 mg twice daily. Sample: CD8+ T cells sorted from blood, taken at week 4, from a patient treated with tofacitinib. These receptors all stem from a human donor with alopecia areata.

The chain joins TRBV15 to TRBJ2-7, with 12 bases lining up with TRBD1. Trimming took 0 bases from V and 2 from J; bases not matched to a gene: 14. The CDR3 consists of 20 residues. Germline V lookup: CDR1 LNHNV, CDR2 YYDKDF (reference sequence). CDR3 coding DNA: TGTGCCACCAGCAGAGATTGGGCGCAGGGACAGGGGGCTACCCCCTACGAGCAGTACTTC. Protein product: CATSRDWAQGQGATPYEQYF.

The genes are TRBV29-1 and TRBJ1-1; no definite D call. The germline V and J ends were trimmed by 4 bases and 3 bases, with 12 bases remaining between them. CDR1 SQVTM and CDR2 ANQGSEA come from the germline V gene. The CDR3 is 13 residues long. CDR3 nucleotide sequence: TGCAGCGTTGGGTCCAGGAGGCACACTGAAGCTTTCTTT. Translating gives CSVGSRRHTEAFF.

This chain joins TRBV5-1 and TRBJ2-6; D uncertain. The CDR3 runs to 19 residues. Trimming cost V 3 bases and J 7 bases, with 26 bases left between them. Germline loops: CDR1 SGHRS, CDR2 YFSETQ. This chain's CDR3 is CASSSGLTSPAFGANVLTF. As DNA, the CDR3 is TGCGCCAGCAGCTCCGGATTGACATCTCCCGCCTTTGGAGCCAACGTCCTGACTTTC.

The V call is TRBV6-1, the J call TRBJ1-5; unclear D gene. Germline CDR1 and CDR2: MNHNS and SASEGT. The CDR3 covers 14 residues. Trimming removed 2 bases from V and 3 bases from J, with 8 bases in between. CDR3 coding DNA: TGTGCCAGCAGTGAAAGTGGGTCCAATCAGCCCCAGCATTTT. Protein product: CASSESGSNQPQHF.

V usage is TRBV4-1 and J usage is TRBJ2-1, with D perhaps TRBD1 (6 bases). In germline, CDR1 is MGHRA, CDR2 YSYEKL. Between the trimmed V and J ends, which lost 0 bases and 7 bases, there was a span of 10 bases. This CDR3 region has 14 residues. The CDR3 sequence: CASSQEGTGNEQFF. The CDR3 bases are TGCGCCAGCAGCCAAGAAGGCACAGGGAATGAGCAGTTCTTC.

With regard to this clone: Within the sample, other DNA sequences also encode this same CDR3. The genes are TRBV29-1 and TRBJ2-1, with 13 nucleotides matching TRBD2. In germline, CDR1 is SQVTM, CDR2 ANQGSEA. This CDR3 has 13 residues. V lost 4 bases to trimming and J lost 6 bases; unmatched junction nucleotides: 0. This CDR3 is CSVGLAGGNEQFF. DNA for the CDR3: TGCAGCGTTGGACTAGCGGGGGGCAATGAGCAGTTCTTC.

V usage is TRBV4-1 and J usage is TRBJ2-2; 8 bases align to TRBD1. The germline V gene encodes CDR1 MGHRA and CDR2 YSYEKL. Unmatched junction bases numbered 9, after V lost 5 bases and J lost 1 base. The CDR3 spans 17 residues. DNA of the CDR3: TGCGCCAGCAGCTATTCAGGGGGCCTTAAGAACACCGGGGAGCTGTTTTTT. This gives the protein CASSYSGGLKNTGELFF.

The sample holds a few counts of this clone. The genes are TRBV5-8 and TRBJ2-7; TRBD2 might be the D (5 bases). The germline V and J ends were trimmed by 0 bases and 4 bases, with 11 bases remaining between them. The CDR3 consists of 14 residues. The V gene's germline CDR1 is SGHTS and CDR2 YDEGEE. The CDR3 bases are TGTGCCAGCAGCTTGGATGGGGAGACGTACGAGCAGTACTTC. It is translated as CASSLDGETYEQYF.

V gene TRBV9 combines with J gene TRBJ2-3; TRBD2 agrees at 10 bases. CDR3 length: 16 residues. Germline CDR1 is SGDLS and CDR2 is YYNGEE. Germline trimming cut 1 base from V and 2 bases from J; bases unmatched to any gene: 4. CDR3 in amino acids: CASSVLAGAYTDTQYF. The DNA for the CDR3 is TGTGCCAGCAGCGTACTAGCGGGGGCCTACACAGATACGCAGTATTTT.

As DNA, the CDR3 is TGTGCCAGTAGTACATTACAGGGGGCAACAGATACGCAGTATTTT. This encodes CASSTLQGATDTQYF. The genes are TRBV19 and TRBJ2-3; 9 bases are a match to TRBD1. Unmatched junction bases numbered 5, after V lost 4 bases and J lost 3 bases. Germline V CDR1 and CDR2: LNHDA, SQIVND (reference sequence). The CDR3 length is 15 residues.

The chain carries TRBV4-1 and TRBJ2-1; D may be TRBD1 or TRBD2 (5 bases each). With 4 bases removed from V and 2 bases from J, the gap between germline ends came to 12 bases. CDR3 length: 15 amino acids. Germline V gene lookup returns CDR1 MGHRA and CDR2 YSYEKL. The CDR3 loop reads CASSPAQGAYNEQFF. The CDR3 DNA follows: TGCGCCAGCAGCCCCGCCCAGGGAGCCTACAATGAGCAGTTCTTC.

This chain joins TRBV19 and TRBJ2-1; 10 bases map to TRBD2. CDR3 length: 15 residues. Germline CDR1 reads LNHDA; CDR2 reads SQIVND (reference sequence). V lost 3 bases, J lost 7 bases, and 6 bases stayed unmatched. CDR3 region: CASSMGASGGNEQFF. CDR3 sequence (DNA): TGTGCCAGTAGTATGGGGGCTAGCGGGGGTAATGAGCAGTTCTTC.

The chain has TRBV5-4 and TRBJ1-2, with 7 bases identical to TRBD1. The CDR3 contains 14 residues. Unmatched junction bases numbered 6, after V lost 4 bases and J lost 3 bases. CDR1 SGHNT and CDR2 YYREEE come from the germline V gene (reference sequence). As DNA, the CDR3 is TGTGCCAGCAGCCCTGGACAGGCGGACTATGGCTACACCTTC. This codes for CASSPGQADYGYTF. The complete variable domain, with remaining parts taken from reference TRBV5-4 and TRBJ1-2, reads ETGVTQSPTHLIKTRGQQVTLRCSSQSGHNTVSWYQQALGQGPQFIFQYYREEENGRGNFPPRFSGLQFPNYSSELNVNALELDDSALYLCASSPGQADYGYTFGSGTRLTVV.

The count of this clone is one. V is TRBV6-1 and J is TRBJ2-7; TRBD1 is a possible D gene (6 bases). The ends were cut back, 5 bases at V and 0 bases at J, with 11 bases in the middle. CDR3 size: 14 residues. Germline-derived CDR1 and CDR2 are MNHNS and SASEGT. CDR3 sequence (DNA): TGTGCCAGCAGTCGCGTGACAGGCTCCTACGAGCAGTACTTC. Amino acids: CASSRVTGSYEQYF.

V usage is TRBV7-8 and J usage is TRBJ2-1; TRBD2 matches at 7 bases. The CDR3 extends over 15 amino acids. CDR1 and CDR2 (germline): SGHVS, FQNEAQ. The J segment lost 7 bases and the V segment lost 5 bases, leaving 11 bases of the junction unmatched. CDR3 nucleotides: TGTGCCAGCAGCCAATCGGAGCGGGGCTGGAATGAGCAGTTCTTC. Its translation is CASSQSERGWNEQFF.

This clone came up once. CDR3 coding DNA: TGTGCCAGCAGCTTACCCGCTAGCGGGTTCTACGAGCAGTACTTC. Protein product: CASSLPASGFYEQYF. This sequence joins TRBV7-9 and TRBJ2-7; 8 bases map to TRBD2. CDR3 size: 15 residues. The germline V gene has CDR1 SEHNR and CDR2 FQNEAQ (reference sequence). V was pared by 2 bases and J by 3 bases, with 6 bases of the junction left unmatched.